These 30 T cell receptor beta chains were sequenced from one sample in a study of cytomegalovirus exposure and HLA in healthy donors. In the PCR, 60 Vbeta and 13 Jbeta primers were used. TCRdb's copy holds only in-frame clones and misses some; the assay was immunoSEQ multiplex PCR. This sample carries more than 45,000 clones, around four fifths of them seen once, and the ten largest clones take about 3%. Sequencing was performed on PBMCs. These receptor sequences come from a man in his fifties in good health and CMV-seronegative.

The table lists this clone with a few counts. This chain uses TRBV9 with TRBJ1-2, with no clear D. Germline CDR1 reads SGDLS; CDR2 reads YYNGEE. The CDR3 loop spans 12 amino acids. The germline V and J ends were trimmed by 1 base and 5 bases, with 6 bases remaining between them. The CDR3, as DNA: TGTGCCAGCAGCGTAAATCAGTATGGCTACACCTTC. It codes for CASSVNQYGYTF.

The CDR3 here is CACSRDSYEQYF. The CDR3 region has the DNA TGTGCCTGTTCTCGGGATTCCTACGAGCAGTACTTC. The V call is TRBV30, the J call TRBJ2-7; D possibly corresponds to TRBD2 (5 bases). This CDR3 spans 12 amino acids. Germline V gives CDR1 GTSNPN, CDR2 SVGIG (reference sequence). V was pared by 6 bases and J by 1 base, with 10 bases between.

V usage is TRBV21-1 and J usage is TRBJ1-6; the table's D call, TRBD1, has no DNA check behind it. TRBV21-1 has pseudogene status. The CDR3 consists of 14 residues. Written as DNA, the CDR3 is TGTGCCAGCAGCCCACAGGGGTATAATTCACCCCTCCACTTT. Amino acid sequence: CASSPQGYNSPLHF.

The genes are TRBV7-9 and TRBJ1-2; no definite D call. This CDR3 has 13 amino acids. V was trimmed by 3 bases and J by 2 bases, leaving 7 bases between them. Germline CDR1 is SEHNR and CDR2 is FQNEAQ (reference sequence). This CDR3 is CASSLGGNYGYTF. DNA for the CDR3: TGTGCCAGCAGCTTGGGAGGGAACTATGGCTACACCTTC.

The genes are TRBV5-4 and TRBJ2-1; D is unresolved. The V gene's germline CDR1 is SGHNT and CDR2 YYREEE (reference sequence). The V and J ends lost 6 bases and 0 bases respectively, with 16 bases between them. This CDR3 contains 16 residues. DNA for the CDR3: TGTGCCAGCACCATTGGTAGCCCTAGCTCCTACAATGAGCAGTTCTTC. Its protein is CASTIGSPSSYNEQFF.

This chain connects TRBV4-1 to TRBJ1-4, with D tentatively TRBD1 (5 bases). V gave up 0 bases and J gave up 6 bases, with 14 bases separating them. The CDR3 length is 16 residues. The germline CDR1 and CDR2 sequences are MGHRA and YSYEKL. The CDR3 bases are TGCGCCAGCAGCCAAGAAAAGGCAGGGTCGTATGAAAAACTGTTTTTT. This codes for CASSQEKAGSYEKLFF.

The chain employs TRBV11-2 and TRBJ1-1; D is undetermined. The CDR3 is 13 amino acids. Trimming removed 0 bases from V and 10 bases from J, with 12 bases in between. Looked up from germline, CDR1 is SGHAT and CDR2 is FQNNGV. CDR3 region: CASSLEHNRGAFF. The CDR3, as DNA: TGTGCCAGCAGCTTAGAACACAATCGTGGAGCTTTCTTT.

This clone was found once. The chain carries TRBV9 and TRBJ2-3; the D gene is possibly TRBD1 (6 bases). The CDR3 consists of 14 residues. Trimming pared 1 base from V and 7 bases from J, leaving 13 bases between. The germline CDR1 and CDR2 sequences are SGDLS and YYNGEE. The CDR3 DNA is TGTGCCAGCAGCGTACAGGGGCAGGGAAATACGCAGTATTTT. Its translation: CASSVQGQGNTQYF. Supplemented by reference TRBV9 and TRBJ2-3, the full variable domain reads DSGVTQTPKHLITATGQRVTLRCSPRSGDLSVYWYQQSLDQGLQFLIQYYNGEERAKGNILERFSAQQFPDLHSELNLSSLELGDSALYFCASSVQGQGNTQYFGPGTRLTVL.

The chain joins TRBV9 to TRBJ2-7; D may be TRBD1 (6 bases). Trimming stripped 0 bases from V and 0 bases from J, with 13 bases between. The CDR3 spans 16 residues. Germline CDR1 reads SGDLS; CDR2 reads YYNGEE. In nucleotides, the CDR3 is TGTGCCAGCAGCGTAGACGCCGGGACACCCTCCTACGAGCAGTACTTC. Translated, it gives CASSVDAGTPSYEQYF. The variable domain in full, with the rest retrieved from reference TRBV9 and TRBJ2-7, is DSGVTQTPKHLITATGQRVTLRCSPRSGDLSVYWYQQSLDQGLQFLIQYYNGEERAKGNILERFSAQQFPDLHSELNLSSLELGDSALYFCASSVDAGTPSYEQYFGPGTRLTVT.

The gene calls are TRBV10-2 and TRBJ1-5; 8 bases match TRBD1. The V gene end was trimmed by 3 bases and the J gene end by 1 base; junction bases not matched to a gene: 2. Germline loops: CDR1 WSHSY, CDR2 SAAADI. The CDR3 runs 15 residues. The CDR3 bases are TGCGCCAGCAGTGACCGGACAGGGAGCAATCAGCCCCAGCATTTT. This translates into CASSDRTGSNQPQHF.

This chain links TRBV28 with TRBJ2-5; D not certain. The CDR3 sequence is 16 residues long. The germline V gene has CDR1 MDHEN and CDR2 SYDVKM. The V end lost 4 bases, the J end lost 3 bases, and 18 bases lay between the germline ends. The CDR3 coding sequence is TGTGCCAGCAGTTCCCCCGGAAGACACGGCGAAGAGACCCAGTACTTC. The encoded protein is CASSSPGRHGEETQYF.

The genes are TRBV2 and TRBJ2-7; D not resolved. The CDR3 length is 14 residues. Germline V gene data show CDR1 as SNHLY and CDR2 as FYNNEI. The V gene lost 3 bases and the J gene lost 2 bases, with 11 bases spanning the gap. The CDR3 spells CASSDWLVTYEQYF. Written as DNA, the CDR3 is TGTGCCAGCAGTGATTGGTTAGTAACCTACGAGCAGTACTTC.

This clone was seen just once. The chain joins TRBV2 to TRBJ2-3, with D unresolved. Germline CDR1 SNHLY, CDR2 FYNNEI. Trimming cost V 2 bases and J 0 bases, with 12 bases left between them. The CDR3 totals 16 residues. The CDR3 coding sequence is TGTGCCAGCAGTGAATGGTGGGCCGAGAGCACAGATACGCAGTATTTT. It encodes CASSEWWAESTDTQYF.

The J gene is TRBJ2-5, the V gene TRBV19; perhaps TRBD2 as D (6 bases). The CDR3 loop spans 14 amino acids. V lost 8 bases to trimming and J lost 4 bases, with 17 bases between them. Per germline, CDR1 LNHDA and CDR2 SQIVND (reference sequence). For the CDR3, the DNA is TGTGCCAGTCGGGGGATGGGGTTAGGAGAGACCCAGTACTTC. Translating gives CASRGMGLGETQYF.

The rearrangement uses TRBV28 and TRBJ2-7, with 7 positions matching TRBD1. The CDR3 sequence is 15 residues long. J lost 0 bases, V lost 5 bases, and 7 bases had no gene match. The germline gives CDR1 MDHEN, CDR2 SYDVKM. CDR3 in DNA: TGTGCCAGCAGTACCCTGGGACAGACCTCCTACGAGCAGTACTTC. Translation: CASSTLGQTSYEQYF.

This clone was seen a single time. The chain has TRBV29-1 and TRBJ1-2; 7 bases fit TRBD1. Trimming at V came to 6 bases and at J to 7 bases, leaving 5 bases not matched to a gene. The CDR3 extends over 11 amino acids. Germline loops: CDR1 SQVTM, CDR2 ANQGSEA. CDR3 in DNA: TGCAGCGTCGTGACAGGGCCTGGCTACACCTTC. This gives the protein CSVVTGPGYTF.

This chain links TRBV6-1 with TRBJ2-3; TRBD2 matches at 10 bases. CDR1 and CDR2 (germline): MNHNS, SASEGT. V was clipped by 1 base and J by 10 bases; unmatched bases: 8. This CDR3 has 15 amino acids. The CDR3 DNA is TGTGCCAGCAGTGAAGAAATAGCGGGGGGTCGGGCGCAGTATTTT. It codes for CASSEEIAGGRAQYF.

J is TRBJ2-1 and V is TRBV30, with D maybe TRBD2 (6 bases). The V and J ends lost 2 bases and 6 bases respectively, with 11 bases between them. The germline V gene has CDR1 GTSNPN and CDR2 SVGIG (reference sequence). The CDR3 is made up of 13 amino acids. The DNA of the CDR3 is TGTGCCTGGAGTCGCGCGGGGCCCAATGAGCAGTTCTTC. It codes for CAWSRAGPNEQFF.

V and J are TRBV5-8 and TRBJ2-3; 9 positions match TRBD2. This CDR3 comprises 16 residues. V trimming: 4 bases; J trimming: 2 bases; junction bases outside the gene matches: 8. Germline CDR1 SGHTS, CDR2 YDEGEE. CDR3 region: CASSSLLAGATDTQYF. CDR3 DNA: TGTGCCAGCAGCAGCCTCTTAGCGGGGGCCACAGATACGCAGTATTTT.

The genes are TRBV5-4 and TRBJ1-5; D may be TRBD1 (6 bases). The CDR3 runs 14 residues. Deletions cut 1 base from V and 1 base from J, with 6 bases between. Germline-derived CDR1 and CDR2 are SGHNT and YYREEE (reference sequence). CDR3 sequence reads: CASSLTGSNQPQHF. The CDR3 DNA is TGTGCCAGCAGCTTGACAGGGAGCAATCAGCCCCAGCATTTT.

V gene TRBV12-5 combines with J gene TRBJ1-5, with 8 bases that match TRBD1. CDR1 is LGHNT, CDR2 FRNRAP, per germline. The CDR3 spans 16 residues. Germline trimming cut 3 bases from V and 0 bases from J; bases unmatched to any gene: 4. The CDR3 DNA follows: TGTGCTAGTGGTTTTGGACAGGGAAATAGCAATCAGCCCCAGCATTTT. Amino acid sequence: CASGFGQGNSNQPQHF.

The chain uses TRBV5-4 and TRBJ2-1, with TRBD2 matching over 9 bases. CDR3 length equals 13 residues. Germline CDR1 SGHNT, CDR2 YYREEE (reference sequence). CDR3: CAASGGTYNEQFF. DNA of the CDR3: TGTGCGGCCAGCGGGGGGACCTACAATGAGCAGTTCTTC.

This clone was found once. This chain connects TRBV9 to TRBJ1-1, with 12 bases matching TRBD1. V lost 0 bases to trimming and J lost 4 bases; unmatched junction nucleotides: 16. CDR1 and CDR2 from the germline V gene are SGDLS and YYNGEE. CDR3 length equals 20 residues. CDR3 nucleotide sequence: TGTGCCAGCAGCGTAGTCTCGGGACAGGGGGCATCTAGGGTTAGCACTGAAGCTTTCTTT. Its translation is CASSVVSGQGASRVSTEAFF. Based on the CDR3 plus reference TRBV9 and TRBJ1-1, the full variable domain is DSGVTQTPKHLITATGQRVTLRCSPRSGDLSVYWYQQSLDQGLQFLIQYYNGEERAKGNILERFSAQQFPDLHSELNLSSLELGDSALYFCASSVVSGQGASRVSTEAFFGQGTRLTVV.

The chain carries TRBV2 and TRBJ1-6, with D tentatively TRBD1 (6 bases). The CDR3 runs to 13 residues. Germline CDR1 reads SNHLY; CDR2 reads FYNNEI. With 11 bases removed from V and 6 bases from J, the gap between germline ends came to 14 bases. The CDR3, as DNA: TGTGCCCGCGCCGGGGGGCTTAATTCACCCCTCCACTTT. It encodes CARAGGLNSPLHF. Variable domain in full (rest from reference TRBV2 and TRBJ1-6): EPEVTQTPSHQVTQMGQEVILRCVPISNHLYFYWYRQILGQKVEFLVSFYNNEISEKSEIFDDQFSVERPDGSNFTLKIRSTKLEDSAMYFCARAGGLNSPLHFGNGTRLTVT.

The CDR3 is CASSVRDRDGYTF. CDR3 coding DNA: TGTGCCAGCAGCGTCCGGGACAGGGATGGCTACACCTTC. The rearrangement uses TRBV7-8 and TRBJ1-2; 9 bases map to TRBD1. This CDR3 has 13 amino acids. V dropped 5 bases and J dropped 6; count of bases not matched to a gene: 4. Germline-derived CDR1 and CDR2 are SGHVS and FQNEAQ.

This clone was seen just once. The chain links TRBV2 to TRBJ2-5, with 10 bases aligning to TRBD1. Trimming removed 8 bases from V and 1 base from J; junction bases left unmatched: 7. The germline gives CDR1 SNHLY, CDR2 FYNNEI. This CDR3 contains 15 residues. CDR3 coding DNA: TGTGCCAGCGGGCGCGGGACAGGGGTCCAAGAGACCCAGTACTTC. Residues: CASGRGTGVQETQYF.

The V gene is TRBV30, the J gene TRBJ1-1; perhaps TRBD1 as D (6 bases). Germline V gene lookup returns CDR1 GTSNPN and CDR2 SVGIG (reference sequence). This CDR3 is built from 13 residues. The V end was cut by 6 bases, the J end by 3 bases, with 14 bases between. CDR3: CACSSEGDTEAFF. DNA of the CDR3: TGTGCCTGCTCCTCAGAGGGGGACACTGAAGCTTTCTTT.

This clone appeared a few times. The chain carries TRBV29-1 and TRBJ2-5; perhaps TRBD1 as D (6 bases). Looked up from germline, CDR1 is SQVTM and CDR2 is ANQGSEA. The CDR3 is 12 amino acids. V dropped 6 bases and J dropped 2 bases, with 10 bases sitting between them. The DNA of the CDR3 is TGCAGCGTCGGGACAAGTCAAGAGACCCAGTACTTC. As protein: CSVGTSQETQYF. The full variable domain, completed using reference TRBV29-1 and TRBJ2-5, is SAVISQKPSRDICQRGTSLTIQCQVDSQVTMMFWYRQQPGQSLTLIATANQGSEATYESGFVIDKFPISRPNLTFSTLTVSNMSPEDSSIYLCSVGTSQETQYFGPGTRLLVL.

The rearrangement joins TRBV19 to TRBJ2-3, with a weak D call TRBD2 (5 bases). V dropped 2 bases and J dropped 3 bases, with 6 bases sitting between them. Germline V gene lookup returns CDR1 LNHDA and CDR2 SQIVND (reference sequence). CDR3 length: 13 amino acids. This CDR3 is CASSIPGTDTQYF. The CDR3 DNA sequence: TGTGCCAGTAGTATACCGGGGACAGATACGCAGTATTTT.

In its sample, this clone was seen once. V and J are TRBV10-2 and TRBJ2-2; perhaps TRBD2 as D (6 bases). Deletions cut 10 bases from V and 0 bases from J, with 24 bases between. Germline values: CDR1 WSHSY, CDR2 SAAADI. This CDR3 spans 18 amino acids. In DNA form, the CDR3 reads TGCGCCACAATATCCAGGCCGAGCGGGTATGCGAACACCGGGGAGCTGTTTTTT. This encodes CATISRPSGYANTGELFF.